This T cell receptor beta chain was identified during a study of shared clonotypes between healthy human individuals. V lost 0 bases and J lost 5, with 6 bases in between. Germline loops: CDR1 SGHRS, CDR2 YFSETQ. The CDR3 is 13 residues long. A single count supports this clone. Sequencing used immunoSEQ multiplex PCR; TCRdb keeps in-frame clones, though not all of them. This table holds 1.5 million to 1.9 million clones, 95% to 99% found once. The TCR comes from a man younger than 40 in good health. The chain joins TRBV5-1 to TRBJ1-3; D gene ambiguous. The sequenced material came from naive CD4+ T cells sorted from blood. The sample's subset: CD45RA+ positively selected. CDR3 nucleotide sequence: TGCGCCAGCAGCTTGGATTCGCGAAACACCATATATTTT. As protein: CASSLDSRNTIYF.